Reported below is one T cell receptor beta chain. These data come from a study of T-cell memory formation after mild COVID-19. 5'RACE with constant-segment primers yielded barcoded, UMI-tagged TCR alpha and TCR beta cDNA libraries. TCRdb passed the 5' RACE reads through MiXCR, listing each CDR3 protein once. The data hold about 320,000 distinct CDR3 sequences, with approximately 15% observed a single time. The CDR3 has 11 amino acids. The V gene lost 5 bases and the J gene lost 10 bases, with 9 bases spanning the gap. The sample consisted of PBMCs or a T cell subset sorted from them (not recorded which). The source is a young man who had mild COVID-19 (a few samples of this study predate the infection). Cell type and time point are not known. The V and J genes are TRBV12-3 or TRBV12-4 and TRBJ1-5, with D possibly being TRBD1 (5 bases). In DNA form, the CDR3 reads TGTGCCAGCAGTGGGGGTCAACCCCAGCATTTT. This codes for CASSGGQPQHF.